The rows below give T cell receptor beta chains drawn from one sample of a study of blood T cells in healthy people across ages. TCRdb re-called the 5' RACE reads through MiXCR, storing one row per CDR3 protein. This sample has 790,000 or so distinct CDR3 sequences, with about 42% found just once. The sequenced material came from blood. The receptors were sampled from an elderly man in good health. Each CDR3 is given with its conserved first and last residue. D genes are given only for firm matches. Only some rows state a clone size, as once, few, many or a class for expanded clones.

d_call	v_call	clone_size	j_call	cdr3_aa	cdr3_nt
-	TRBV7-2	few	TRBJ2-1	CASSPTLTMWAGYNEQFF	TGTGCCAGCAGCCCGACCCTTACTATGTGGGCTGGGTACAATGAGCAGTTCTTC
-	TRBV6-1	-	TRBJ2-1	CASSEDGAGPYNEQFF	TGTGCCAGCAGTGAAGACGGAGCGGGCCCCTACAATGAGCAGTTCTTC
-	TRBV12-3/TRBV12-4	-	TRBJ1-4	CASSSPRGRSEKLFF	TGTGCCAGCAGTTCCCCCCGGGGGCGAAGTGAAAAACTGTTTTTT
-	TRBV20-1	few	TRBJ1-6	CSATDRANSPLHF	TGCAGTGCTACAGACAGAGCAAATTCACCCCTCCACTTT
-	TRBV29-1	few	TRBJ2-1	CSGSQGEQFF	TGCAGCGGTTCCCAGGGTGAGCAGTTCTTC
-	TRBV7-9	few	TRBJ1-5	CASSLTGEHQPQHF	TGTGCCAGCAGCTTAACCGGGGAACATCAGCCCCAGCATTTT
-	TRBV15	-	TRBJ2-5	CATSRDTGVGQETQYF	TGTGCCACCAGCAGAGATACCGGGGTGGGGCAAGAGACCCAGTACTTC
-	TRBV4-3	-	TRBJ2-7	CASSQVTNRYEQYF	TGCGCCAGCAGCCAAGTAACTAATCGGTACGAGCAGTACTTC
-	TRBV7-2	-	TRBJ1-6	CASSLSRAGYRSPLHF	TGTGCCAGCAGCTTAAGTCGGGCAGGGTATCGTTCACCCCTCCACTTT
-	TRBV2	-	TRBJ2-1	CASGTGVDNEQFF	TGTGCCAGCGGTACGGGAGTGGACAATGAGCAGTTCTTC
-	TRBV30	-	TRBJ2-5	CAWRVELKETQYF	TGTGCCTGGCGAGTGGAGTTGAAGGAGACCCAGTACTTC
-	TRBV4-2	-	TRBJ2-3	CASSQEGEIADTQYF	TGTGCTAGCAGCCAAGAAGGAGAGATAGCAGATACGCAGTATTTT
-	TRBV27	many	TRBJ2-1	CASSLPGSEQFF	TGTGCCAGCAGTTTACCAGGCAGTGAGCAGTTCTTC
-	TRBV6-2/TRBV6-3	-	TRBJ2-1	CASGNPYNEQFF	TGTGCCAGCGGCAATCCCTACAATGAGCAGTTCTTC
TRBD1	TRBV5-1	few	TRBJ2-7	CASSPSTGGDYEQYF	TGCGCCAGCAGCCCGTCGACAGGGGGGGACTACGAGCAGTACTTC